The clone carrying this T cell receptor (beta chain) has at least ten counts. Its matching antigen is unknown. The data belong to a study of Graves' ophthalmopathy and Graves' hyperthyroidism. CDR1 is MNHNS and CDR2 is SASEGT in the germline V gene. Trimming removed 8 bases at V and 0 bases at J, with 11 bases between. The CDR3 is 13 amino acids. The starting material, approximately 10 ml of fresh peripheral blood, provided the PBMCs. CDR3 regions of TCR beta were amplified from RNA transcripts. Following a first-round RT-PCR that used HTBI primers, a second-round multiplex PCR was carried out. TCRdb called the multiplex PCR reads again in MiXCR, with one record for every CDR3 protein. Here the sample spans fewer than 400,000 distinct CDR3 sequences, around 17% being singletons. General study points: Progression of ophthalmopathy was predicted by the model with approximately 71% sensitivity and less than 85% specificity.

The sample comprised peripheral blood. The receptor was isolated from a woman aged 18-29 years with Graves' ophthalmopathy. V is TRBV6-1 and J is TRBJ2-7; D possibly corresponds to TRBD2 (5 bases). The CDR3 sequence: CASRGQNSYEQYF. The DNA of the CDR3 is TGTGCCAGCCGAGGGCAGAACTCCTACGAGCAGTACTTC.